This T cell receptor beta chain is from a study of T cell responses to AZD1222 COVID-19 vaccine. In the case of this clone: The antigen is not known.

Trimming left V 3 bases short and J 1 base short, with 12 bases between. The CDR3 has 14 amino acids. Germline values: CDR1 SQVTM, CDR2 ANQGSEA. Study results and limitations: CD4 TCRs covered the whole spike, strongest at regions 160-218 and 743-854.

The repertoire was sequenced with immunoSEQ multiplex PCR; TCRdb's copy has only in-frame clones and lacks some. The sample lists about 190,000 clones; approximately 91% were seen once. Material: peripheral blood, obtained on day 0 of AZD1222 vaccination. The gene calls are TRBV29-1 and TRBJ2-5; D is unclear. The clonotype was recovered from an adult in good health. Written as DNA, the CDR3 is TGCAGCGTTGACTTTCCGATAGTCCAAGAGACCCAGTACTTC. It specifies CSVDFPIVQETQYF.